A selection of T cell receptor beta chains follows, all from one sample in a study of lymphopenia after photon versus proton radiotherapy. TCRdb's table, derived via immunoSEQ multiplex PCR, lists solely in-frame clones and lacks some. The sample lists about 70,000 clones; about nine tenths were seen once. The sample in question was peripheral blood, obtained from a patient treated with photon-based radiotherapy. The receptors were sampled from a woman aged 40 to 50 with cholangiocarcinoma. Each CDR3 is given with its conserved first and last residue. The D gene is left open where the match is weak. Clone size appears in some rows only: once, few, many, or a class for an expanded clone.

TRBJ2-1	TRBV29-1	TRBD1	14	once	CSARQGSSYNEQFF	TGCAGCGCCCGACAGGGTTCCTCGTACAATGAGCAGTTCTTC
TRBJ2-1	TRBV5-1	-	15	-	CASSLGARGENEQFF	TGCGCCAGCAGCTTGGGAGCAAGAGGGGAAAATGAGCAGTTCTTC
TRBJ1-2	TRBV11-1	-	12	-	CASSLKQTQTTF	TGTGCCAGCAGCTTAAAGCAGACCCAGACCACCTTC
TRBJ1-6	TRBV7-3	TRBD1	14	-	CASGEQGANSPLHF	TGTGCCAGCGGGGAACAGGGGGCTAATTCACCCCTCCACTTT
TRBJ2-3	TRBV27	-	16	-	CASSPLPGEATDTQYF	TGTGCCAGCAGCCCATTACCAGGAGAGGCCACAGATACGCAGTATTTT
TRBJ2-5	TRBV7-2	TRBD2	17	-	CASSLVPSGRWGETQYF	TGTGCCAGCAGCTTAGTCCCTAGCGGGAGATGGGGAGAGACCCAGTACTTC
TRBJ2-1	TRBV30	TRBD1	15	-	CAWSVGDRGYNEQFF	TGTGCCTGGAGTGTAGGGGACAGGGGATACAATGAGCAGTTCTTC
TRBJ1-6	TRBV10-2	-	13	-	CASSGGSSGPLHF	TGCGCCAGCAGTGGGGGGTCCTCGGGACCCCTCCACTTT
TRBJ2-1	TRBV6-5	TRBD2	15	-	CASRRTSGGYNEQFF	TGTGCCAGCAGGCGGACTAGCGGGGGATACAATGAGCAGTTCTTC
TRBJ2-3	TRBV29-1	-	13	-	CSARGLSTDTQYF	TGCAGCGCGCGGGGACTTAGCACAGATACGCAGTATTTT
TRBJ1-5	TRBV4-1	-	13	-	CASSPRLNQPQHF	TGCGCCAGCAGCCCCCGACTTAATCAGCCCCAGCATTTT
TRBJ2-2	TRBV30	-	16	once	CAWRDPRMKNTGELFF	TGTGCCTGGAGAGATCCCAGGATGAAGAACACCGGGGAGCTGTTTTTT
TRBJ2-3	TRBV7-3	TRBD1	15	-	CASSSGQVSTDTQYF	TGTGCCAGCAGCTCCGGACAGGTTAGCACAGATACGCAGTATTTT
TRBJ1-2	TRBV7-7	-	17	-	CASSPARLVPADYGYTF	TGTGCTAGCAGCCCCGCGAGATTGGTCCCGGCGGACTATGGCTACACCTTC
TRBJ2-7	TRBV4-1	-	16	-	CASSLTAGTAVYEQYF	TGCGCCAGCAGTCTCACTGCCGGGACTGCGGTCTACGAGCAGTACTTC
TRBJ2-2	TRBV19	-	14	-	CASSPLTASRELFF	TGTGCCAGTAGTCCCCTAACAGCGTCCCGGGAGCTGTTTTTT